Below, 9 T cell receptor beta chains from the same sample are listed, as sequenced in a study of blood T cell repertoires in COVID-19 (TCRdb year 2020). Receptor libraries were prepared by the immunoSEQ multiplex PCR assay. The table was pulled from immuneACCESS by TCRdb, which kept in-frame rearrangements only. Such tables lose some clones; where checked, under half of the loss comes from unresolved V genes, and the rest has no known cause. The sample yields nearly 300,000 clones; 85% to 90% were counted once. Under 3% of the sample belongs to the ten largest clones. Sequenced sample: PBMCs or T cells enriched from blood (not recorded which). The source is a woman aged 45-65 years who had been exposed to COVID-19.

As for this clone: Other DNA sequences in the sample encode the same CDR3. V usage is TRBV5-1 and J usage is TRBJ2-7; a possible D gene is TRBD2 (5 bases). V was trimmed by 3 bases and J by 4 bases, leaving 11 bases between them. The germline CDR1 and CDR2 sequences are SGHRS and YFSETQ. This CDR3 comprises 13 residues. CDR3 sequence: CASSSDRGYEQYF. CDR3 bases: TGCGCCAGCAGCTCGGACCGGGGATACGAGCAGTACTTC.

V usage is TRBV5-1 and J usage is TRBJ2-2; D is undetermined. This CDR3 is built from 13 residues. Trimming pared 5 bases from V and 4 bases from J, leaving 9 bases between. The germline V gene has CDR1 SGHRS and CDR2 YFSETQ. The CDR3: CASSTTSTGELFF. CDR3 DNA sequence: TGCGCCAGCAGTACTACAAGCACCGGGGAGCTGTTTTTT.

This chain's CDR3 is CASSENLREPLHF. The CDR3 DNA follows: TGTGCCAGCAGTGAAAATTTGAGAGAACCCCTCCACTTT. This chain joins TRBV6-1 and TRBJ1-6; no clear D. The CDR3 consists of 13 residues. Germline CDR1 MNHNS, CDR2 SASEGT. Trimming removed 2 bases at V and 12 bases at J, with 11 bases between.

The chain recombines TRBV5-1 with TRBJ1-1; D unclear. The germline gives CDR1 SGHRS, CDR2 YFSETQ. V was cut by 2 bases and J by 6 bases, with 11 bases left in between. This CDR3 contains 13 residues. CDR3 residues: CASSLNLGPEAFF. The CDR3 coding sequence is TGCGCCAGCAGCTTAAACCTCGGTCCTGAAGCTTTCTTT.

This sequence joins TRBV15 and TRBJ2-7; the D gene is possibly TRBD1 (5 bases). This CDR3 comprises 15 residues. Germline CDR1 LNHNV, CDR2 YYDKDF (reference sequence). Trimming stripped 0 bases from V and 2 bases from J, with 11 bases between. The CDR3: CATSRDRATTYEQYF. The DNA for the CDR3 is TGTGCCACCAGCAGAGACAGGGCAACAACCTACGAGCAGTACTTC.

J is TRBJ2-5 and V is TRBV5-4; D might be TRBD2 (6 bases). The germline V gene encodes CDR1 SGHNT and CDR2 YYREEE (reference sequence). Trimming shortened V by 2 bases and J by 2 bases, and 7 bases separated the two germline ends. This CDR3 contains 13 residues. CDR3 loop: CASSFGTQETQYF. For the CDR3, the DNA is TGTGCCAGCAGCTTTGGGACTCAAGAGACCCAGTACTTC.

Here the CDR3 reads CASSPTREGTQYF. The CDR3 nucleotides are TGTGCCAGCAGCCCGACCAGGGAGGGGACCCAGTACTTC. This rearrangement joins TRBV3-1 (or the pseudogene TRBV3-2) to TRBJ2-5; 7 nucleotides agree with TRBD2. The V and J ends lost 4 bases and 7 bases, in that order; junction bases with no gene match: 6. This CDR3 is built from 13 residues. CDR1 is LGHDT, CDR2 YNNKEL, per germline (reference sequence).

This chain connects TRBV7-9 to TRBJ2-1, with D possibly TRBD2 on 7 matching bases. V lost 7 bases and J lost 2, with 12 bases in between. CDR1 and CDR2 from the germline V gene are SEHNR and FQNEAQ (reference sequence). The CDR3 is 14 residues long. CDR3: CASTGGRTYNEQFF. The CDR3 DNA follows: TGTGCCAGCACGGGGGGCCGAACCTACAATGAGCAGTTCTTC.

The J gene is TRBJ1-4, the V gene TRBV5-6, with 7 bases fitting TRBD1. The CDR3 covers 16 residues. The V gene end was trimmed by 0 bases and the J gene end by 3 bases; junction bases not matched to a gene: 5. Germline values: CDR1 SGHDT, CDR2 YYEEEE. CDR3 nucleotides: TGTGCCAGCAGCTTGGCCTTGGGGACAGCTAATGAAAAACTGTTTTTT. Translated, it gives CASSLALGTANEKLFF.